The 8 T cell receptor beta chains reported below all come from one sample, sequenced in a study of monozygotic twins with inflammatory bowel disease (dated by TCRdb to about 2019). Library creation used 5' RACE. TCRdb records Illumina HiSeq 2500 as the sequencer. TCRdb reprocessed the reads; each CDR3 protein sequence makes one entry, and DNA is unavailable. The sample table on file contains some 400,000 distinct CDR3 sequences. Approximately 2.4% of the sample lies in the top ten. The source material was blood. These receptor sequences come from a human donor with ulcerative colitis or Crohn's disease, or a healthy co-twin of an affected twin (not recorded which).

This CDR3 reads CAISEPDRGGYTF. The V call is TRBV10-3, the J call TRBJ1-2; TCRdb selects TRBD1, and the lack of DNA leaves this call unchecked. Germline V gene lookup returns CDR1 ENHRY and CDR2 SYGVKD. This CDR3 is built from 13 residues.

This chain joins TRBV5-1 and TRBJ1-1. Germline V gene lookup returns CDR1 SGHRS and CDR2 YFSETQ. The CDR3 runs 13 residues. The CDR3 loop reads CASSLAEGTEAFF.

CDR3 protein: CSAREKEDIQADTQYF. This chain links TRBV20-1 with TRBJ2-3; TCRdb's D call, TRBD1, is unchecked because there is no DNA. The CDR3 is 16 amino acids. In germline, CDR1 is DFQATT, CDR2 SNEGSKA (reference sequence).

This chain joins TRBV11-2 and TRBJ2-1; TCRdb outputs TRBD1, but without DNA this stays unchecked. CDR3 length: 13 amino acids. Germline V gene data show CDR1 as SGHAT and CDR2 as FQNNGV. CDR3 residues: CASSLDRTYEQFF.

This rearrangement joins TRBV3-1 to TRBJ2-7; with no DNA, the TCRdb D assignment of TRBD1 cannot be verified. There are 16 residues in the CDR3. In germline, CDR1 is LGHDT, CDR2 YNNKEL (reference sequence). The CDR3 loop reads CASSQDKRVRSDEQYF.

The chain joins TRBV7-2 to TRBJ2-1; the TRBD2 assignment by TCRdb is unverifiable without DNA. This CDR3 contains 17 residues. CDR1 is SGHTA and CDR2 is FQGNSA in the germline V gene. The CDR3 here is CASSFASGGVSYNEQFF.

The chain employs TRBV4-1 and TRBJ2-3; the TRBD2 assignment by TCRdb is unverifiable without DNA. This CDR3 comprises 18 residues. Germline CDR1 and CDR2: MGHRA and YSYEKL. The CDR3 sequence is CASSQERASGGSTDTQYF.

The rearrangement uses TRBV7-3 and TRBJ2-1. Germline CDR1 is SGHTA and CDR2 is FQGTGA. The length of the CDR3 is 16 residues. This CDR3 reads CASSLKWSSSYNEQFF.